This is a list of T cell receptor beta chains from one sample in a study of blood T cell repertoires in COVID-19. Only in-frame clones appear in the TCRdb table, and some are missing; sequencing was by immunoSEQ multiplex PCR. Found here are a few hundred thousand clones, 85% to 90% of them singletons; the top ten hold 3.5%. Sequenced: PBMCs or T cells enriched from blood (not recorded which). These receptors were obtained from a woman under 30 in a cohort exposed to, infected with or recovered from COVID-19 (not recorded which). Each CDR3 is given with its conserved first and last residue. D genes are given only for firm matches. The listing skips clone size in some rows; elsewhere it reads once, few, many or a size class.

abundance,d_gene,j_gene,v_gene,CDR3aa,CDR3nt
.,TRBD2,TRBJ2-3,TRBV18,CASSPRAPGGTLGTDTQYF,TGTGCCAGCTCACCTAGGGCACCGGGGGGGACACTTGGCACAGATACGCAGTATTTT
.,TRBD1,TRBJ1-2,TRBV12-3/TRBV12-4,CASRFEGAYGYTF,TGTGCCAGCAGATTTGAGGGGGCCTATGGCTACACCTTC
.,.,TRBJ1-6,TRBV19,CASSIALRDSYNSPLHF,TGTGCCAGTAGTATAGCTCTCCGGGACTCCTATAATTCACCCCTCCACTTT
.,TRBD1,TRBJ2-2,TRBV2,CASSDRGRGGELFF,TGTGCCAGCAGTGACAGGGGGCGCGGCGGGGAGCTGTTTTTT
.,.,TRBJ2-2,TRBV28,CASTGGELFF,TGTGCCAGCACGGGCGGGGAGCTGTTTTTT
.,.,TRBJ2-5,TRBV5-1,CASTGVVEETQYF,TGCGCCAGCACCGGGGTGGTAGAGGAGACCCAGTACTTC
.,.,TRBJ2-1,TRBV19,CASSWGGINGEQFF,TGTGCCAGTAGTTGGGGCGGGATTAACGGTGAGCAGTTCTTC
.,.,TRBJ2-6,TRBV3-1/TRBV3-2,CASSLTETGANVLTF,TGTGCCAGCAGCCTTACAGAGACTGGGGCCAACGTCCTGACTTTC
.,.,TRBJ1-3,TRBV7-8,CASSLGQGAGNTIYF,TGTGCCAGCAGCTTAGGCCAGGGTGCTGGAAACACCATATATTTT
once,.,TRBJ2-5,TRBV3-1/TRBV3-2,CASSRESRGFATQYF,TGTGCCAGCAGCCGAGAAAGTAGGGGTTTCGCGACCCAGTACTTC
.,.,TRBJ1-1,TRBV21-1,CASSQQGATEAFF,TGTGCCAGCAGCCAACAGGGGGCCACTGAAGCTTTCTTT
.,.,TRBJ2-7,TRBV7-8,CASSFRGEQYF,TGTGCCAGCAGCTTTAGGGGTGAGCAGTACTTC
.,TRBD1,TRBJ1-1,TRBV6-5,CASSFGGQGAFEAFF,TGTGCCAGCAGTTTCGGGGGGCAGGGGGCTTTTGAAGCTTTCTTT
.,TRBD2,TRBJ2-7,TRBV4-2,CASSQERAGSYEQYF,TGTGCCAGCAGCCAAGAGCGAGCGGGGAGCTACGAGCAGTACTTC
.,TRBD2,TRBJ2-1,TRBV7-3,CASSFSGPGDEQFF,TGTGCCAGCAGCTTTAGCGGGCCCGGCGATGAGCAGTTCTTC
.,TRBD1,TRBJ1-5,TRBV4-2,CASSQRGQGSNQPQHF,TGTGCCAGCAGCCAACGGGGACAGGGGAGCAATCAGCCCCAGCATTTT